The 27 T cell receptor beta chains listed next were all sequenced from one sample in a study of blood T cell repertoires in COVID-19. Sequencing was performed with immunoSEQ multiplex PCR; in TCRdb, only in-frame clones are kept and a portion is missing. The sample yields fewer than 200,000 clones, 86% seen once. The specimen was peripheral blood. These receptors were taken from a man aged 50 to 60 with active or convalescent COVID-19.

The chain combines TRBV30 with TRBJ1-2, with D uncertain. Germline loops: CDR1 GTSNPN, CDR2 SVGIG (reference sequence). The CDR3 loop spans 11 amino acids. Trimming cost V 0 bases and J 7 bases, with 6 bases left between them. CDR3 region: CAWSVGSGYTF. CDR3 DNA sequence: TGTGCCTGGAGTGTAGGGAGTGGCTACACCTTC.

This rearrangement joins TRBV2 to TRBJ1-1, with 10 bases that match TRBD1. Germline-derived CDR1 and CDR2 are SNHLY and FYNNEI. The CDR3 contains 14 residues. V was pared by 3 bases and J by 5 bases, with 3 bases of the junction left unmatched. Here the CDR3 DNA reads TGTGCCAGCAGTGAGACAGGGGGCGGAACTGAAGCTTTCTTT. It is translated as CASSETGGGTEAFF.

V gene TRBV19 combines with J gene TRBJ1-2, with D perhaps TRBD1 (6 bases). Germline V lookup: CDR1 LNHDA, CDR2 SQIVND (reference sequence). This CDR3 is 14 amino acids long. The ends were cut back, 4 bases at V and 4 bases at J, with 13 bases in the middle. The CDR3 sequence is CASSKQGQPYGYTF. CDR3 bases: TGTGCCAGTAGTAAACAGGGTCAGCCCTATGGCTACACCTTC.

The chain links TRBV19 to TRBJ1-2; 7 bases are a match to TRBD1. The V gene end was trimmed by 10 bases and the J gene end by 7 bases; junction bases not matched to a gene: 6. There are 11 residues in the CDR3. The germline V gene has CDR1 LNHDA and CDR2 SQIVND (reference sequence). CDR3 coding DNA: TGTGCCATATACAGGGGAGGTGGCTACACCTTC. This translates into CAIYRGGGYTF.

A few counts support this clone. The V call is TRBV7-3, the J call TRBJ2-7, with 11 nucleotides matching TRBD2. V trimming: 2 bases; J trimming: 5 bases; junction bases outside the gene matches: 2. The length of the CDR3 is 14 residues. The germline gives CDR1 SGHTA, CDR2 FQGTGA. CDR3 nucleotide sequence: TGTGCCAGCAGCTTAGGGACTAGCGGTAACGAGCAGTACTTC. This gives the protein CASSLGTSGNEQYF.

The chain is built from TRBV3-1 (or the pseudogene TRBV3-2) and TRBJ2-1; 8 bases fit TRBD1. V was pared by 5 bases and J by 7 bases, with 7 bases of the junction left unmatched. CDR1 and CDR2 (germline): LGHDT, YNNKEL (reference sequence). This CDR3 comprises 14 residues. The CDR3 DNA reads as TGTGCCAGCAGCGAACCAGGGGGCCAGAATGAGCAGTTCTTC. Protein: CASSEPGGQNEQFF.

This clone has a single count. DNA for the CDR3: TGTGCCAGCAGTTTAGGAGGGGGCTGGGAAAAACTGTTTTTT. Translated, it gives CASSLGGGWEKLFF. The V and J genes are TRBV28 and TRBJ1-4; 7 positions agree with TRBD1. CDR3 length equals 14 residues. V gave up 2 bases and J gave up 8 bases; unmatched junction bases: 5. The V gene's germline CDR1 is MDHEN and CDR2 SYDVKM.

CDR3 sequence (DNA): TGTGCCAGCAGGGGACAGGGAGCCGAAAAACTGTTTTTT. Amino acids: CASRGQGAEKLFF. The gene calls are TRBV6-5 and TRBJ1-4; TRBD1 matches 9 bases. Losses at the gene ends were 6 bases for V and 8 bases for J; bases not matched to a gene: 4. Germline values: CDR1 MNHEY, CDR2 SVGAGI. The length of the CDR3 is 13 residues.

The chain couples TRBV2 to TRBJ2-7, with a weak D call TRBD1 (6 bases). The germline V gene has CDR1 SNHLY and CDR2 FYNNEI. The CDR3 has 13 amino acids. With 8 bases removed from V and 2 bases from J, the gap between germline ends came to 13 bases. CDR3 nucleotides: TGTGCCAGCGATAAGGGGGTAACCTACGAGCAGTACTTC. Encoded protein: CASDKGVTYEQYF.

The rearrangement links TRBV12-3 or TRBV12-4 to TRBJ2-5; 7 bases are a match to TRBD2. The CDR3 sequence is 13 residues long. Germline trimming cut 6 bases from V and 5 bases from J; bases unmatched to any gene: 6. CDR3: CASRSSGGETQYF. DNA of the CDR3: TGTGCCAGCAGGTCTAGCGGCGGGGAGACCCAGTACTTC.

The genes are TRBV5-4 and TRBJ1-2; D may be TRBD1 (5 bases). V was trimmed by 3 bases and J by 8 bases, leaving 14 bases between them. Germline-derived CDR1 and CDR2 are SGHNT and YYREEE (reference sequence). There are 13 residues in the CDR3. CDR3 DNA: TGTGCCAGCAGCTCCCCGGGGGGTAGAGGCTACACCTTC. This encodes CASSSPGGRGYTF.

CDR3 DNA sequence: TGTGCCAGCAGCTTAGCAGCGGGGAAAGGGGAGACCCAGTACTTC. Amino acid sequence: CASSLAAGKGETQYF. The chain recombines TRBV7-2 with TRBJ2-5; 7 bases fit TRBD2. The V gene end was trimmed by 0 bases and the J gene end by 5 bases; junction bases not matched to a gene: 6. Germline-derived CDR1 and CDR2 are SGHTA and FQGNSA. The CDR3 length is 15 residues.

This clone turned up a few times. The CDR3 here is CASSTRGGSNEQFF. The DNA for the CDR3 is TGTGCCAGCAGCACTCGTGGCGGGAGCAATGAGCAGTTCTTC. This sequence joins TRBV6-2 or TRBV6-3 and TRBJ2-1; the match to TRBD2 covers 7 bases. The germline V gene encodes CDR1 MNHEY and CDR2 SVGEGT. The CDR3 loop spans 14 amino acids. With V trimmed by 6 bases and J by 6 bases, 8 bases remained unmatched.

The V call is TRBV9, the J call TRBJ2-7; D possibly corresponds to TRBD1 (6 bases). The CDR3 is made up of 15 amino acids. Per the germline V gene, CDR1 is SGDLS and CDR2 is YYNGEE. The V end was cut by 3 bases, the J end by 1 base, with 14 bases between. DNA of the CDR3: TGTGCCAGCAGCGAGGGGCAGGGACAATCCTACGAGCAGTACTTC. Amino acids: CASSEGQGQSYEQYF.

The CDR3 nucleotides are TGTGCCAGCTCACCAATGGATCAGGATTTAGTGTACGAGCAGTACTTC. Its protein product is CASSPMDQDLVYEQYF. This sequence joins TRBV18 and TRBJ2-7; D call uncertain. This CDR3 has 16 amino acids. CDR1 is KGHSH and CDR2 is LQKENI in the germline V gene. The germline V and J ends were trimmed by 2 bases and 4 bases, with 18 bases remaining between them. The full variable domain, rest sourced from reference TRBV18 and TRBJ2-7, is NAGVMQNPRHLVRRRGQEARLRCSPMKGHSHVYWYRQLPEEGLKFMVYLQKENIIDESGMPKERFSAEFPKEGPSILRIQQVVRGDSAAYFCASSPMDQDLVYEQYFGPGTRLTVT.

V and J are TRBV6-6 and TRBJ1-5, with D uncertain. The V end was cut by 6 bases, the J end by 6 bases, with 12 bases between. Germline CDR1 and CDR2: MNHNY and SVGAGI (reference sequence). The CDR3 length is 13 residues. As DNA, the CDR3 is TGTGCCAGCAGCTCCGTTCAGCGTCAGCCCCAGCATTTT. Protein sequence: CASSSVQRQPQHF.

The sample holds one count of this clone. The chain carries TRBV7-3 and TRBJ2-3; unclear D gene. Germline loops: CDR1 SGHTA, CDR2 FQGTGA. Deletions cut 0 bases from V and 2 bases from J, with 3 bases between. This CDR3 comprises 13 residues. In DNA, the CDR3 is TGTGCCAGCAGCTTAACACACACAGATACGCAGTATTTT. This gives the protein CASSLTHTDTQYF.

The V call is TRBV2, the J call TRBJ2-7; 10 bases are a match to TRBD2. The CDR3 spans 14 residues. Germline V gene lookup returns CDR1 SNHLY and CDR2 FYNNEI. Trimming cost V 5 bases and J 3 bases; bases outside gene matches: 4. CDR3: CASSWTSGNYEQYF. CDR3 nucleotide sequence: TGTGCCAGCAGTTGGACTAGCGGTAACTACGAGCAGTACTTC. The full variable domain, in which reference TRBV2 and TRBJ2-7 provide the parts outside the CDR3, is EPEVTQTPSHQVTQMGQEVILRCVPISNHLYFYWYRQILGQKVEFLVSFYNNEISEKSEIFDDQFSVERPDGSNFTLKIRSTKLEDSAMYFCASSWTSGNYEQYFGPGTRLTVT.

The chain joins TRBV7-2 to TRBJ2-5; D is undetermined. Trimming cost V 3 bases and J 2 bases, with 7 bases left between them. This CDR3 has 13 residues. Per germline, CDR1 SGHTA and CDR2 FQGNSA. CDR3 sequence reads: CASSFSGQETQYF. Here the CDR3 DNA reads TGTGCCAGCAGCTTCTCCGGGCAAGAGACCCAGTACTTC.

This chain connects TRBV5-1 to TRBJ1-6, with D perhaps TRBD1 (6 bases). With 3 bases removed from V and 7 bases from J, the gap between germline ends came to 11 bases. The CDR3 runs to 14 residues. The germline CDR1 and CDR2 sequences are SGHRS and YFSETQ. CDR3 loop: CASSSQGYNSPLHF. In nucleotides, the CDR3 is TGCGCCAGCAGCTCACAGGGTTACAATTCACCCCTCCACTTT.

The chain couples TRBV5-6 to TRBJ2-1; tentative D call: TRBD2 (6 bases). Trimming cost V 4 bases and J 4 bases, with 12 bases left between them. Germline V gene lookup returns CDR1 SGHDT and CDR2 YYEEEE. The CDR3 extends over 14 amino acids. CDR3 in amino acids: CASSLRDLYNEQFF. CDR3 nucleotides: TGTGCCAGCAGCCTCCGGGACTTGTACAATGAGCAGTTCTTC.

This chain's CDR3 is CASKHSNQPQHF. CDR3 DNA sequence: TGTGCCAGTAAACATAGCAATCAGCCCCAGCATTTT. The rearrangement uses TRBV28 and TRBJ1-5; D uncertain. This CDR3 spans 12 amino acids. Germline CDR1 MDHEN, CDR2 SYDVKM. Trimming cost V 9 bases and J 0 bases, with 6 bases left between them.

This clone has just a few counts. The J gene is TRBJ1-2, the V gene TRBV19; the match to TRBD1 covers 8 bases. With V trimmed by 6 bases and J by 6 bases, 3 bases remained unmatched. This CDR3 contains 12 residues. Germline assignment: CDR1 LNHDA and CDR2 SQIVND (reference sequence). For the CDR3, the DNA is TGTGCCAGTAGACCACAGGGGGATGGCTACACCTTC. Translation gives CASRPQGDGYTF.

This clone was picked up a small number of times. In nucleotides, the CDR3 is TGTGCCAGCAGCTTAGGCAGTATGGAGGGGGCGCACGAGCAGTACTTC. As protein: CASSLGSMEGAHEQYF. The chain recombines TRBV13 with TRBJ2-7, with D possibly being TRBD1 (7 bases). Trimming stripped 0 bases from V and 5 bases from J, with 17 bases between. This CDR3 has 16 amino acids. Germline V gene sequence: CDR1 PRHDT, CDR2 FYEKMQ (reference sequence).

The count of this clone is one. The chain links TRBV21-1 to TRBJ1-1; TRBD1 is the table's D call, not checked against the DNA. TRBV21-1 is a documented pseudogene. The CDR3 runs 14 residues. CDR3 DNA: TGTGCCAGCAGCAAGGACAGGGGCCAGACTGAAGCTTTCTTT. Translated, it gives CASSKDRGQTEAFF.

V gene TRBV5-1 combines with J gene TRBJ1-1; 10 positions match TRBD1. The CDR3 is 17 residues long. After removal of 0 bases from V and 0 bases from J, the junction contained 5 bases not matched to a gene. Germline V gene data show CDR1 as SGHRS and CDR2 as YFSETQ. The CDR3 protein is CASSLDGGQGMNTEAFF. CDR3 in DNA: TGCGCCAGCAGCTTGGATGGGGGACAGGGGATGAACACTGAAGCTTTCTTT. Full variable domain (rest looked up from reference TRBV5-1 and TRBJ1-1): KAGVTQTPRYLIKTRGQQVTLSCSPISGHRSVSWYQQTPGQGLQFLFEYFSETQRNKGNFPGRFSGRQFSNSRSEMNVSTLELGDSALYLCASSLDGGQGMNTEAFFGQGTRLTVV.

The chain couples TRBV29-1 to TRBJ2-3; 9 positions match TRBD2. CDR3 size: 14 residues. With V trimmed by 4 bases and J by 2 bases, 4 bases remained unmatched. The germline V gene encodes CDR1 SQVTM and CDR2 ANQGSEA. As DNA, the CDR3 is TGCAGCGTTGTGTTAGCGGGGGTCACAGATACGCAGTATTTT. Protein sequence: CSVVLAGVTDTQYF.